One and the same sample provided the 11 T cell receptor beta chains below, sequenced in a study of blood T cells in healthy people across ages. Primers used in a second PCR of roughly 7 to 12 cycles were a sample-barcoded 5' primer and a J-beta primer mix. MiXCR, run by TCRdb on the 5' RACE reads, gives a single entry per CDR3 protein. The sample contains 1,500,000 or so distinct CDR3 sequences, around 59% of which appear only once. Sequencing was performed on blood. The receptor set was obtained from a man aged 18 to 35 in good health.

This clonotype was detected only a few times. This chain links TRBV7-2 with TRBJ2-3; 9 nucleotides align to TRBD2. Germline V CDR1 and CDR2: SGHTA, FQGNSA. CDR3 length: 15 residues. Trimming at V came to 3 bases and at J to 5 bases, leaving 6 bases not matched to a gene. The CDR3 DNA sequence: TGTGCCAGCAGCTTTGCTAGCGGGGCGGGAGATACGCAGTATTTT. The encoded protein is CASSFASGAGDTQYF.

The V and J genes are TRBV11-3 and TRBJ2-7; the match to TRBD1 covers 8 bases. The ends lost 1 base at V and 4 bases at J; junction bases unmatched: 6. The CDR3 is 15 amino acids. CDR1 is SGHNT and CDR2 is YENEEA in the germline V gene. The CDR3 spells CASSLGDRSIYEQYF. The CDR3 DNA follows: TGTGCCAGCAGCTTAGGGGACAGGTCTATTTACGAGCAGTACTTC.

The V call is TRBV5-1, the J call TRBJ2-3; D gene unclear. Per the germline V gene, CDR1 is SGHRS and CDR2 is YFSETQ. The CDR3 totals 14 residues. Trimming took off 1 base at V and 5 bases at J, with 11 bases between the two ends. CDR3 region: CASSLRVSGDTQYF. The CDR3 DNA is TGCGCCAGCAGCTTGCGGGTTTCGGGAGATACGCAGTATTTT.

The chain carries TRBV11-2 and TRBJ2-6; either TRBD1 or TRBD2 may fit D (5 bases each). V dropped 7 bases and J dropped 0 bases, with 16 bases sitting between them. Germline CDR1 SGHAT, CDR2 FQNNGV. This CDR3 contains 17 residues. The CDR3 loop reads CASILTGTSSGANVLTF. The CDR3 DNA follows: TGTGCCAGCATTCTGACGGGGACCAGCTCTGGGGCCAACGTCCTGACTTTC.

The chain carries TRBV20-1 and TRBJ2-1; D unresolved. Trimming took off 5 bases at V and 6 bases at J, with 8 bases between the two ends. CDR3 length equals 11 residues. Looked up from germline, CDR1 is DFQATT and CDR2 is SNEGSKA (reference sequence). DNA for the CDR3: TGCAGTGCTTCGATTGGCAATGAGCAGTTCTTC. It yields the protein CSASIGNEQFF.

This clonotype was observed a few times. The CDR3 DNA follows: TGCAGTGCATCGGAGGGGGCTTTGAGGTACAATGAGCAGTTCTTC. Protein product: CSASEGALRYNEQFF. This chain uses TRBV20-1 with TRBJ2-1; tentatively, D is TRBD1 (7 bases). Germline loops: CDR1 DFQATT, CDR2 SNEGSKA (reference sequence). V gave up 6 bases and J gave up 4 bases, with 19 bases separating them. The CDR3 length is 15 residues.

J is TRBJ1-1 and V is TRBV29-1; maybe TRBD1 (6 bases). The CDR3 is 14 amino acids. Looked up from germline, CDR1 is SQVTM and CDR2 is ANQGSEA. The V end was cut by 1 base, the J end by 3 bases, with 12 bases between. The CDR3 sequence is CSVEVQGIHTEAFF. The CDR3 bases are TGCAGCGTTGAAGTCCAGGGGATCCACACTGAAGCTTTCTTT.

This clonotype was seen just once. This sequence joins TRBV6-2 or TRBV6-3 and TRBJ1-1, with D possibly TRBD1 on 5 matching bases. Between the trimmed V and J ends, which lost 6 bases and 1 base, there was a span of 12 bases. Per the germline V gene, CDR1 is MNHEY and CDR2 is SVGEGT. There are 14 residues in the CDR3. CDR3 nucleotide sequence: TGTGCCAGCAGACTCAGGGTGGCGAACACTGAAGCTTTCTTT. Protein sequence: CASRLRVANTEAFF.

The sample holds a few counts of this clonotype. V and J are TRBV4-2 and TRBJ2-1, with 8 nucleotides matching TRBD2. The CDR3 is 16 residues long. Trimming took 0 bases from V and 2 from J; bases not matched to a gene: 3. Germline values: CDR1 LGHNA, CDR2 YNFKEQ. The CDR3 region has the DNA TGTGCCAGCAGCCAAGATCACGGGGGGGCCTACAATGAGCAGTTCTTC. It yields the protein CASSQDHGGAYNEQFF.

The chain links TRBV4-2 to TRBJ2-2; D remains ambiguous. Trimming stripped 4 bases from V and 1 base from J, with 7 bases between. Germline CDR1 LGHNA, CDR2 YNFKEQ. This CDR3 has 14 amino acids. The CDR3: CASSRSGNTGELFF. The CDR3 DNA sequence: TGTGCCAGCAGCCGTTCGGGGAACACCGGGGAGCTGTTTTTT.

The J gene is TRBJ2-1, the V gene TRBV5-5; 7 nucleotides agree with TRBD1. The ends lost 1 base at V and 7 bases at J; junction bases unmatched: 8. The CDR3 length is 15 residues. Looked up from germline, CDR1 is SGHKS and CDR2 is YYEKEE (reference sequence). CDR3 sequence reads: CASSLWAGGGNEQFF. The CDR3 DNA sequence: TGTGCCAGCAGCTTGTGGGCAGGGGGTGGGAATGAGCAGTTCTTC.